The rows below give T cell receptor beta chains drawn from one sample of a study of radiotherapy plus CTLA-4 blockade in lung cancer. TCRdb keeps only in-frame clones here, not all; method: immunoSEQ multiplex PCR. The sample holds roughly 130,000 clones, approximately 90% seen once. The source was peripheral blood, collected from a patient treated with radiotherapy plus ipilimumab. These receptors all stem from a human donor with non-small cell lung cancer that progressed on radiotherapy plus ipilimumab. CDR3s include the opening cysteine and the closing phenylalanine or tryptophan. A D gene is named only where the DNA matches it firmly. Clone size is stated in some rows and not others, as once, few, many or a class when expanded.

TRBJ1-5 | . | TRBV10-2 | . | TGCGCCAGCAAAGTCTCGGGAATAAGCAATCAGCCCCAGCATTTT | CASKVSGISNQPQHF
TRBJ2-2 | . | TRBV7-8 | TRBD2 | TGTGCCAGCAGCCTTCTGACGGGAGGGTGGACCGGGGAGCTGTTTTTT | CASSLLTGGWTGELFF
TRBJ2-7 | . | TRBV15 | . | TGTGCCACCAGCAGAGCGGGGAATCGCGAGCAGTACTTC | CATSRAGNREQYF
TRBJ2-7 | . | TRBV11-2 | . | TGTGCCAGCAGCTTAGATAACGAGCAGTACTTC | CASSLDNEQYF
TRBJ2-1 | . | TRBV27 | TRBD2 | TGTGCCAGCGGTAAGGGGACTAGCGGGCCCTACAATGAGCAGTTCTTC | CASGKGTSGPYNEQFF
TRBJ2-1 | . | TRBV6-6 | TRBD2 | TGTGCCAGCAGAGTTCCGGGAGGCTCCTACAATGAGCAGTTCTTC | CASRVPGGSYNEQFF
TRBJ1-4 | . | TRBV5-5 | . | TGTGCCAGCAGCTTGGGCAGAAATGAGGAAAAACTGTTTTTT | CASSLGRNEEKLFF
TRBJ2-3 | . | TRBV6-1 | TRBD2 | TGTGCCAGCAGTGAGACGACTAGCGGGAGAACAGATACGCAGTATTTT | CASSETTSGRTDTQYF
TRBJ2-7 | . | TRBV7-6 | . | TGTGCCAGCAGCTTAGCCATAACTTACGAGCAGTACTTC | CASSLAITYEQYF
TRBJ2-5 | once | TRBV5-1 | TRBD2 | TGCGCCAGCAGCCCAGGCAGATCTTCTAGCGGGAGTTCGGTCCAGTACTTC | CASSPGRSSSGSSVQYF
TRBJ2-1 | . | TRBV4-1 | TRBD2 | TGCGCCAGCAGCCAAGATTGGGGGACTAGCCGCGACAATGAGCAGTTCTTC | CASSQDWGTSRDNEQFF
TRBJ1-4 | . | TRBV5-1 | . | TGCGCCAGCAGCCTCGGGACCGGTAATGAAAAACTGTTTTTT | CASSLGTGNEKLFF
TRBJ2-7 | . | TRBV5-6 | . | TGTGCCAGCAGCTTGGGTGGGACCCAGACAACCTACGAGCAGTACTTC | CASSLGGTQTTYEQYF
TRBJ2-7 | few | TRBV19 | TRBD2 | TGTGCCAGTAGTATCGGACTAGCGGGAATAGGGGAGCAGTACTTC | CASSIGLAGIGEQYF
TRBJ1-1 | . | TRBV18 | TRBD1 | TGTGCCAGCTCACCAAAGGGGGCTGGAGCTTTCTTT | CASSPKGAGAFF
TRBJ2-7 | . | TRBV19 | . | TGTGCCAGTAGTATTTCATTCTGGGGAGAGCAGTACTTC | CASSISFWGEQYF
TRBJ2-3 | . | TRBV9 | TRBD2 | TGTGCCAGCAGCGTATCGGGCGGGAGTCAACCAGATACGCAGTATTTT | CASSVSGGSQPDTQYF
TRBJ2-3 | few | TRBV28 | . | TGTGCCAGCAGTCAGGGGGATACGCAGTATTTT | CASSQGDTQYF
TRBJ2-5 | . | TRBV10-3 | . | TGTGCCATCAGTGAGGTGTCGGGAGCCAGGGAGACCCAGTACTTC | CAISEVSGARETQYF
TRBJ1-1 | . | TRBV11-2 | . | TGTGCCAGCAGCGCGAGCAGGGAGTTGAGCACTGAAGCTTTCTTT | CASSASRELSTEAFF
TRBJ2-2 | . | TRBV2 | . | TGTGCCAGCAAGGTAACGAACACCGGGGAGCTGTTTTTT | CASKVTNTGELFF
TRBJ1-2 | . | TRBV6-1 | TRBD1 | TGTGCCAGCAGAACCCCGGGACAGGGGGCATATGGCTACACCTTC | CASRTPGQGAYGYTF
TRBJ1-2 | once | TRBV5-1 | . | TGCGCCAGCAACCAACAGGGTACAACTGGCTACACCTTC | CASNQQGTTGYTF
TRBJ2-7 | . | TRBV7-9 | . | TGTGCCAGCAGCTCTTCAGGGACCTACGAGCAGTACTTC | CASSSSGTYEQYF
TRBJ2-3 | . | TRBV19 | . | TGTGCCAGTGGCGGGTTCGCAGATACGCAGTATTTT | CASGGFADTQYF
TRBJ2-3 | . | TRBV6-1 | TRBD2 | TGTGCCAGCAGTCGCCTCGGGGGGGCCTCAGATACGCAGTATTTT | CASSRLGGASDTQYF
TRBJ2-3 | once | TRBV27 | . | TGTGCCAGCAGTTGGTCCCATGTCGGCACAGATACGCAGTATTTT | CASSWSHVGTDTQYF
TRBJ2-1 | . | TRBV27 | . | TGTGCCAGCAGTTCCCGACTGGAAAGAATAGATGAGCAGTTCTTC | CASSSRLERIDEQFF
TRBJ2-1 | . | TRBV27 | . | TGTGCCAGCAGCCCCGGCGGGGCGGGAAGCGGTTACAATGAGCAGTTCTTC | CASSPGGAGSGYNEQFF
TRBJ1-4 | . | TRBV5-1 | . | TGCGCCAGCAGGGAACGGGCCGCAACTAATGAAAAACTGTTTTTT | CASRERAATNEKLFF
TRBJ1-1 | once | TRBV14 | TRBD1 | TGTGCCAGCAGCCAACGACAGGGGGCGATCCGACCGATCTTT | CASSQRQGAIRPIF
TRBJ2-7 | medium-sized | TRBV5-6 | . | TGTGCCAGCAGCTTGGTAGCAGCGGACGAGCAGTACTTC | CASSLVAADEQYF
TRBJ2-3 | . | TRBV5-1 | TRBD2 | TGCGCCAGCAGTCCTAAGACTAGCGAGCGCACAGATACGCAGTATTTT | CASSPKTSERTDTQYF
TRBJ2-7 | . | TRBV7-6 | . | TGTGCCAGCAGTGCACAGGTGAGATACGAGCAGTACTTC | CASSAQVRYEQYF
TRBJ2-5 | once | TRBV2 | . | TGTGCCAGCAGTGTGTTAGAGACCCAGTACTTC | CASSVLETQYF
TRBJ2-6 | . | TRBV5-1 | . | TGCGCCAGCAGCTATCCACAGGGCCGAGGGGCCAACGTCCTGACTTTC | CASSYPQGRGANVLTF
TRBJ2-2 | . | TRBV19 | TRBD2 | TGTGCCAGTAGTATCAGGGGACTAGCGGGAAACACCGGGGAGCTGTTTTTT | CASSIRGLAGNTGELFF
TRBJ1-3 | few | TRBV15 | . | TGTGCCACCAGCAGAGATAAGGGAAGTGGAAACACCATATATTTT | CATSRDKGSGNTIYF
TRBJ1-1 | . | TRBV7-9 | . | TGTGCCAGCAACCCAGCTCGCTTGAACACTGAAGCTTTCTTT | CASNPARLNTEAFF
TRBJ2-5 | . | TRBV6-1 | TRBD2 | TGTGCCAGCAGTGGGGGAGCGGGAGGTGGAGAGACCCAGTACTTC | CASSGGAGGGETQYF
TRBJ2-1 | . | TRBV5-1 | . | TGCGCCAGCGCCCGGGCAGTCGCCTACAATGAGCAGTTCTTC | CASARAVAYNEQFF
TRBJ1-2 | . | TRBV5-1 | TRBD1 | TGCGCCAGCAGCTTGAATCAGGGGGCTCGTTATGGCTACACCTTC | CASSLNQGARYGYTF
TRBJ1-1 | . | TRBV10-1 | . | TGCGCCAGCAGCCGAGATGGATACGAAGGAGCTTTCTTT | CASSRDGYEGAFF
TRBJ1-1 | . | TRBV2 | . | TGTGCCAGCAGTTCAGGTCCTGAGAACACTGAAGCTTTCTTT | CASSSGPENTEAFF
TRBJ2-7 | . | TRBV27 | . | TGTGCCAGCAGTTGGGGACGCTACGACGAGCAGTACTTC | CASSWGRYDEQYF
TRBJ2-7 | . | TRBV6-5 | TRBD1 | TGTGCCACTGCAGTCCGGGACAGAGCCTACGAGCAGTACTTC | CATAVRDRAYEQYF
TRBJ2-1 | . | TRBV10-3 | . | TGTGCCATCAGGGGGGGCCTACAGGGTGAGCAGTTCTTC | CAIRGGLQGEQFF
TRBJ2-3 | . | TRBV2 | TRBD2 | TGTGCCAGCAGGGTCCAGCGGGAGGCTGGGGGAGATACGCAGTATTTT | CASRVQREAGGDTQYF
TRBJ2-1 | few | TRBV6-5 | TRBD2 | TGTGCCAGCAGGGGGAGCGGGGGGGGTTACAATGAGCAGTTCTTC | CASRGSGGGYNEQFF
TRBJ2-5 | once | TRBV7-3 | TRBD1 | TGTGCCAGCAGCCTCACAGGGGTAGGGGAGACCCAGTACTTC | CASSLTGVGETQYF
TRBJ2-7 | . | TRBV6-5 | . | TGTGCCAGCAGTCCAGAAGGGACTGGATACGAGCAGTACTTC | CASSPEGTGYEQYF
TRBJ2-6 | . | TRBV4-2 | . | TGTGCCAGCAGCCAAGGGGAGACTTCTCGCGCCAACGTCCTGACTTTC | CASSQGETSRANVLTF
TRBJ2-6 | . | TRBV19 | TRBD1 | TGTGCCAGTACCTTTCTCGGACAGGGAAGTTCTGGGGCCAACGTCCTGACTTTC | CASTFLGQGSSGANVLTF
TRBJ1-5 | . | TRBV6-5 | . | TGTGCCAGCAGTTTAATCAGGGATCAGCCCCAGCATTTT | CASSLIRDQPQHF
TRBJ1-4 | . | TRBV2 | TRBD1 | TGTGCCAGCAGTGGACAGGGACTTCATAATGAAAAACTGTTTTTT | CASSGQGLHNEKLFF
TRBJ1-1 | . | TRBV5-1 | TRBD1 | TGCGCCAGCAGGTCTTATCCGTCAGGGGGTTACACTGAAGCTTTCTTT | CASRSYPSGGYTEAFF
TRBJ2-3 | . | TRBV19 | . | TGTGCCAGTAAGTCAGGGGGCACAGATACGCAGTATTTT | CASKSGGTDTQYF
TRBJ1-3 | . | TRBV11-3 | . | TGTGCCAGCAGCTTACCCTGGACGGGAGAAAACACCATATATTTT | CASSLPWTGENTIYF
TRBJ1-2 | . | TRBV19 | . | TGTGCCAGTAGTACCACCGGGACGGGCGCTGTCGGCTACACCTTC | CASSTTGTGAVGYTF